This paragraph reports one T cell receptor (beta chain). Its specificity is unknown. BIOMED2 TRB-A/B primer pools were used in multiplex TRB PCR. TCRdb fed the multiplex PCR reads into MiXCR, producing one record per CDR3 protein. The table shows some 8,700 distinct CDR3 sequences, with 25% to 35% occurring only once. This CDR3 has 14 residues. Germline V gene sequence: CDR1 LNHDA, CDR2 SQIVND (reference sequence). V shed 5 bases and J 3 bases; nucleotides not matched to a gene: 7. Each TRB amplification used roughly 220-550 ng of genomic DNA from blood. This sample is drawn from a study of T and B cells in COVID-19 patients. Study as a whole: Blood was sampled from COVID-19 patients who were either actively infected or recovered. At median age roughly 35 years, recovered patients were younger than active-infection patients at just over 65. Of around 21 active-infection patients, roughly 18 carried comorbidities linked to unfavorable COVID-19 outcome.

Findings of the study overall: The recovered cohort had 2,000 to 3,000 exclusive TCR clusters, including about 31 low generation probability clusters.

Specimen: blood. This sequence joins TRBV19 and TRBJ2-7; TRBD2 matches 7 bases. The receptor's source is a human donor who had recovered from COVID-19. This chain's CDR3 is CASSLGLVGYEQYV. CDR3 bases: TGTGCCAGTAGTCTCGGACTAGTCGGCTACGAGCAGTACGTC.